The 2 T cell receptor gamma chains below come from one sample, sequenced in a study of gammadelta T cells in human blood. TCRdb repeated clone calling on the RT-PCR reads with CATT. The sample records 300 to 350 gamma-chain clones, about 10% being singletons. The sample taken for sequencing was non-Vgamma9Vdelta2 gamma-delta T cells from cord blood. The receptor set was obtained from a newborn.

Points on this clone: This likely stems from a read error, as it lies one base from a far larger clone. This sequence joins TRGV8 and TRGJ1 or TRGJ2. Trimming cost V 3 bases and J 5 bases; bases outside gene matches: 1. The CDR3 runs 11 residues. CDR1 is VENAVY, CDR2 YDSYNSRV, per germline. The CDR3 nucleotides read TGTGCCACCTGGGATCATTATAAGAAACTCTTT. Protein product: CATWDHYKKLF.

This clone has more than one count but fewer than ten. A far larger clone is one nucleotide away, so this likely arose from a read error. The V gene is TRGV5, the J gene TRGJ1 or TRGJ2. V shed 12 bases, J shed 7 bases, and the junction held 12 bases outside the gene matches. The CDR3 is 11 amino acids. Germline V gives CDR1 VINAFY, CDR2 YDVSNSKD. For the CDR3, the DNA is TGTGCCTCCCAAAAATCCTATAAGAAACTCTTT. Translated: CASQKSYKKLF.